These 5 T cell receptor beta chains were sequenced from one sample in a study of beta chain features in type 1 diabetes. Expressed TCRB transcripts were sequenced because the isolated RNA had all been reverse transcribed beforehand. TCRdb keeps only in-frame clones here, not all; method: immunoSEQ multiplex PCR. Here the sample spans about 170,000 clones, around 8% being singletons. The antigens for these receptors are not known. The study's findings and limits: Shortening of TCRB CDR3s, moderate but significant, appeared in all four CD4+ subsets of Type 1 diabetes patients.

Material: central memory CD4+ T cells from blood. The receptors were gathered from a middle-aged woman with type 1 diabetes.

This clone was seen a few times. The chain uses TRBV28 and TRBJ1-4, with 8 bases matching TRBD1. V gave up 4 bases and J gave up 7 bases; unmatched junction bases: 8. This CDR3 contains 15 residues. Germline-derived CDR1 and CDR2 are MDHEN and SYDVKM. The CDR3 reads CASSSSGQGGEKLFF. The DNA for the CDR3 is TGTGCCAGCAGTTCAAGCGGACAGGGCGGTGAAAAACTGTTTTTT. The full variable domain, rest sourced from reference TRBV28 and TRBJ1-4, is DVKVTQSSRYLVKRTGEKVFLECVQDMDHENMFWYRQDPGLGLRLIYFSYDVKMKEKGDIPEGYSVSREKKERFSLILESASTNQTSMYLCASSSSGQGGEKLFFGSGTQLSVL.

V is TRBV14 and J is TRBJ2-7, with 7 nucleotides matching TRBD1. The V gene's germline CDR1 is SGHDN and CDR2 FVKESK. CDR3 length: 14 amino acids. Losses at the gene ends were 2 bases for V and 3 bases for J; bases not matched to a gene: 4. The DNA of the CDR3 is TGTGCCAGCAGCCAACACCGGGACAGCTACGAGCAGTACTTC. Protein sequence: CASSQHRDSYEQYF. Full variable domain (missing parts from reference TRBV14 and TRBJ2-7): EAGVTQFPSHSVIEKGQTVTLRCDPISGHDNLYWYRRVMGKEIKFLLHFVKESKQDESGMPNNRFLAERTGGTYSTLKVQPAELEDSGVYFCASSQHRDSYEQYFGPGTRLTVT.

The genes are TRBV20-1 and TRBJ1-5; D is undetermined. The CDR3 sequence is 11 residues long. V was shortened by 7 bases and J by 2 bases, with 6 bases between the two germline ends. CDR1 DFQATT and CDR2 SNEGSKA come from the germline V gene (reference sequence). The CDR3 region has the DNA TGCAGTGTGTATCGCAATCAGCCCCAGCATTTT. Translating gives CSVYRNQPQHF.

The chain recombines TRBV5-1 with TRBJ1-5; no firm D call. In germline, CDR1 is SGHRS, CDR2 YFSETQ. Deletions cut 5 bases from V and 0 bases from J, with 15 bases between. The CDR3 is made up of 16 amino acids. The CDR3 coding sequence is TGCGCCAGCAGTCCCTCAGGCTCTTATAGCAATCAGCCCCAGCATTTT. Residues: CASSPSGSYSNQPQHF.

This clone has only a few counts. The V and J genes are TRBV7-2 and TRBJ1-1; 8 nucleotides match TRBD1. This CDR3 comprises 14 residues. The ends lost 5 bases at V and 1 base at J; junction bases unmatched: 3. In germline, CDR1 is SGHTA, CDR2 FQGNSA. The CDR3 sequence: CASSRTGQNTEAFF. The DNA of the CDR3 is TGTGCCAGCAGCAGGACAGGGCAGAACACTGAAGCTTTCTTT.